This T cell receptor beta chain was identified in a study of cytomegalovirus exposure and HLA in healthy donors. Study-level background: Early released data comprised tens of millions of unique TCRs from HLA-typed donors.

The length of the CDR3 is 16 residues. Germline values: CDR1 SGHTA, CDR2 FQGNSA. Trimming took off 1 base at V and 0 bases at J, with 11 bases between the two ends. PCR primers comprised 60 Vbeta and 13 Jbeta primers. Generated by immunoSEQ multiplex PCR, the TCRdb table keeps only in-frame clones and is missing some. Found here are roughly 63,000 clones, roughly 70% of them singletons; the top ten hold nearly 25%. Donors counted as nominally healthy when sampled, yet unrecorded immune exposures were likely. The material sequenced was PBMCs. The TCR sequence derives from a man aged 45-65 years in good health and CMV-seropositive. The rearrangement uses TRBV7-2 and TRBJ2-3, with D perhaps TRBD2 (6 bases). CDR3 DNA: TGTGCCAGCAGCTTAGTCGCGGGGTGGAGCACAGATACGCAGTATTTT. Its translation is CASSLVAGWSTDTQYF.